A single sample is the source of the 28 T cell receptor beta chains below, sequenced in a study of CD8+CD57+ T cells in acquired aplastic anemia. Template material for TCR beta VDJ and CDR3 profiling consisted of genomic DNA. MiXCR was run by TCRdb on the reads, yielding one entry per CDR3 protein. The data hold hundreds of thousands of distinct CDR3 sequences, with around three fifths observed a single time. Sequenced input: sorted CD4+, CD8+, or CD8+CD57+ T cells (not recorded which) from PBMCs. These receptor sequences come from a human donor with severe aplastic anemia or a healthy control (not recorded which).

This clonotype appeared once. The V call is TRBV20-1, the J call TRBJ1-1; D ambiguous. In germline, CDR1 is DFQATT, CDR2 SNEGSKA (reference sequence). This CDR3 spans 13 amino acids. V shed 3 bases and J shed 1 base, with 9 bases lying between them. The CDR3 reads CSASPIANTEAFF. CDR3 DNA: TGCAGTGCTAGTCCGATCGCGAACACTGAAGCTTTCTTT.

This chain connects TRBV12-3 or TRBV12-4 to TRBJ2-3; possible D gene TRBD1, 5 bases. The CDR3 is made up of 15 amino acids. V lost 1 base and J lost 2, with 10 bases in between. For the CDR3, the DNA is TGTGCCAGCAGTTTAGTGGGGCGGATCACAGATACGCAGTATTTT. Translation: CASSLVGRITDTQYF.

This clonotype was seen just once. The chain carries TRBV24-1 and TRBJ2-1; 11 bases align to TRBD1. Trimming removed 5 bases from V and 8 bases from J; junction bases left unmatched: 10. CDR3 size: 16 residues. Germline CDR1 and CDR2: KGHDR and SFDVKD. The CDR3: CATSVGVDRGRDEQFF. The CDR3 DNA reads TGTGCCACCAGTGTGGGAGTGGACAGGGGGCGGGATGAGCAGTTCTTC.

The CDR3 nucleotides read TGTGCCATCAGTGGCCTAGCGGGGGGGCCGGTCACCGGGGAGCTGTTTTTT. Its translation: CAISGLAGGPVTGELFF. This chain links TRBV10-3 with TRBJ2-2; 12 nucleotides line up with TRBD2. This CDR3 comprises 17 residues. CDR1 is ENHRY and CDR2 is SYGVKD in the germline V gene. The trim removed 4 bases at V and 4 bases at J, leaving 7 bases unmatched.

This clonotype came up many times. The rearrangement uses TRBV29-1 and TRBJ2-4, with D maybe TRBD2 (6 bases). V lost 1 base and J 11 bases, leaving 18 bases between the germline ends. This CDR3 has 14 residues. CDR1 and CDR2 (germline): SQVTM, ANQGSEA. The CDR3 region is CSVEVRGTKSVQYF. In DNA, the CDR3 is TGCAGCGTTGAAGTGCGGGGAACCAAGTCGGTTCAGTACTTC.

The CDR3 DNA reads TGTGCCACCACCGGCGGGACAGTGAATCTCGAGCAGTACTTC. Translation gives CATTGGTVNLEQYF. The gene calls are TRBV2 and TRBJ2-7, with D maybe TRBD1 (7 bases). The CDR3 covers 14 residues. Germline CDR1 and CDR2: SNHLY and FYNNEI. V lost 10 bases and J lost 6, with 22 bases in between.

This clonotype was observed at least ten times. The J gene is TRBJ1-2, the V gene TRBV5-5; 8 nucleotides line up with TRBD1. CDR1 SGHKS and CDR2 YYEKEE come from the germline V gene (reference sequence). The CDR3 totals 14 residues. V trimming: 3 bases; J trimming: 3 bases; junction bases outside the gene matches: 4. The DNA for the CDR3 is TGTGCCAGCAGCTCGACAGGGGCGCACTATGGCTACACCTTC. It yields the protein CASSSTGAHYGYTF.

This clonotype was counted at least ten times. Relative to the germline gene, one junction end is altered; a read error may explain this. The V gene is TRBV7-7, the J gene TRBJ2-2, with TRBD2 matching over 8 bases. This CDR3 contains 16 residues. CDR1 and CDR2 from the germline V gene are SSHAT and FNYEAQ (reference sequence). DNA of the CDR3: TGTGCTAGCAGCTTAGCCGGGGGGGGATCCACCGGGGAGCTGTTTTTT. Translation: CASSLAGGGSTGELFF.

For this clonotype: A junction boundary mismatches the germline segment, possibly from a read error. V is TRBV24-1 and J is TRBJ2-1, with 9 bases lining up with TRBD1. CDR1 KGHDR and CDR2 SFDVKD come from the germline V gene. CDR3 length: 15 amino acids. The CDR3 protein is CATSGRDRDYNEQCF. As DNA, the CDR3 is TGTGCCACCAGTGGCCGGGACAGGGACTACAATGAGCAGTGCTTC.

The chain links TRBV28 to TRBJ2-5; tentative D call: TRBD2 (6 bases). Germline lookup yields CDR1 MDHEN and CDR2 SYDVKM. V lost 8 bases, J lost 4 bases, and 20 bases lay in between. The CDR3 has 15 amino acids. Here the CDR3 reads CASGPRGIALETQYF. As DNA, the CDR3 is TGTGCCAGCGGACCCCGGGGGATTGCCTTAGAGACCCAGTACTTC.

The V and J genes are TRBV7-9 and TRBJ1-1; a possible D gene is TRBD1 (5 bases). This CDR3 is built from 12 residues. From germline, CDR1 is SEHNR and CDR2 FQNEAQ (reference sequence). The ends were cut back, 3 bases at V and 11 bases at J, with 13 bases in the middle. The CDR3 region is CASSFRGVEAFF. In DNA form, the CDR3 reads TGTGCCAGCAGCTTCCGAGGGGTGGAGGCTTTCTTT.

The chain combines TRBV4-2 with TRBJ2-5, with D perhaps TRBD1 (5 bases). The CDR3 is 15 residues long. Trimming shortened V by 2 bases and J by 4 bases, and 14 bases separated the two germline ends. The germline V gene has CDR1 LGHNA and CDR2 YNFKEQ. The CDR3 DNA is TGTGCCAGCAGCCAACCCGGGCAGGGATCAGAGACCCAGTACTTC. Translated: CASSQPGQGSETQYF.

This clonotype was picked up many times. This chain uses TRBV5-1 with TRBJ1-1, with 9 nucleotides matching TRBD1. The germline V gene has CDR1 SGHRS and CDR2 YFSETQ. This CDR3 has 15 amino acids. Trimming took 1 base from V and 5 from J; bases not matched to a gene: 6. This CDR3 is CASSLPGTGRTEAFF. Here the CDR3 DNA reads TGCGCCAGCAGCTTGCCCGGGACAGGGAGGACTGAAGCTTTCTTT.

The chain has TRBV7-2 and TRBJ1-5, with D possibly matching TRBD1 (5 bases). Germline loops: CDR1 SGHTA, CDR2 FQGNSA. The CDR3 is 11 amino acids. The V end lost 0 bases, the J end lost 14 bases, and 8 bases lay between the germline ends. The CDR3 is CASSLAGDEHF. The CDR3 DNA sequence: TGTGCCAGCAGCTTAGCAGGGGACGAGCATTTT.

This clonotype came up many times. This chain links TRBV3-1 with TRBJ2-7; possible D gene TRBD2, 5 bases. V was clipped by 4 bases and J by 1 base, with 11 bases between them. CDR1 and CDR2 (germline): LGHDT, YNNKEL (reference sequence). The CDR3 runs to 14 residues. This CDR3 reads CASSLSAVSYEQYF. CDR3 DNA: TGTGCCAGCAGCCTTTCAGCGGTTTCCTACGAGCAGTACTTC.

This clonotype showed up just once. This chain links TRBV7-3 with TRBJ2-5; D perhaps matches TRBD1 (6 bases). This CDR3 spans 17 amino acids. V shed 1 base and J shed 4 bases, with 19 bases lying between them. Germline CDR1 reads SGHTA; CDR2 reads FQGTGA. The CDR3 region has the DNA TGTGCCAGCAGCTTAAGCGACCCAGAGGGGGAAGGAGAGACCCAGTACTTC. This codes for CASSLSDPEGEGETQYF.

The V and J genes are TRBV7-8 and TRBJ2-1; D gene ambiguous. This CDR3 region has 15 residues. V lost 5 bases, J lost 6 bases, and 17 bases lay in between. Germline loops: CDR1 SGHVS, CDR2 FQNEAQ. The CDR3 DNA reads as TGTGCCAGCAGCAACGACTTATCCGACACCAATGAGCAGTTCTTC. This gives the protein CASSNDLSDTNEQFF.

The chain is built from TRBV9 and TRBJ2-1; 7 bases are a match to TRBD2. The germline V gene has CDR1 SGDLS and CDR2 YYNGEE. Losses at the gene ends were 4 bases for V and 5 bases for J; bases not matched to a gene: 9. This CDR3 comprises 15 residues. This CDR3 is CASSTLRDYHNEQFF. CDR3 nucleotide sequence: TGTGCCAGCAGCACACTCCGGGACTACCACAATGAGCAGTTCTTC.

The rearrangement uses TRBV6-4 and TRBJ1-5; 8 bases match TRBD1. Looked up from germline, CDR1 is MRHNA and CDR2 is SNTAGT. This CDR3 has 16 residues. The ends lost 5 bases at V and 6 bases at J; junction bases unmatched: 12. The CDR3 is CASSPTDRGGGQPQHF. DNA of the CDR3: TGTGCCAGCAGTCCTACCGACAGGGGAGGGGGTCAGCCCCAGCATTTT.

In this sample, this clonotype turned up many times. The chain combines TRBV5-1 with TRBJ1-2; D gene ambiguous. The germline gives CDR1 SGHRS, CDR2 YFSETQ. There are 12 residues in the CDR3. V was clipped by 4 bases and J by 4 bases, with 8 bases between them. In DNA form, the CDR3 reads TGCGCCAGCAGCCAAGACTTCTATGGCTACACCTTC. The encoded protein is CASSQDFYGYTF.

This clonotype was recorded a few times. This chain connects TRBV7-9 to TRBJ2-7; unclear D gene. V was shortened by 2 bases and J by 0 bases, with 11 bases between the two germline ends. This CDR3 is built from 15 residues. CDR1 and CDR2 from the germline V gene are SEHNR and FQNEAQ (reference sequence). CDR3: CASSLTDDLSYEQYF. As DNA, the CDR3 is TGTGCCAGCAGCTTAACGGATGACCTCTCCTACGAGCAGTACTTC.

The chain combines TRBV2 with TRBJ1-2; D gene ambiguous. Germline CDR1 is SNHLY and CDR2 is FYNNEI. Deletions cut 0 bases from V and 5 bases from J, with 16 bases between. The CDR3 is 16 residues long. The CDR3 loop reads CASSEAGRPQLYGYTF. CDR3 DNA sequence: TGTGCCAGCAGTGAAGCTGGGAGACCTCAACTATATGGCTACACCTTC.

This clonotype came up many times. V is TRBV4-2 and J is TRBJ1-6; D uncertain. The CDR3 has 16 amino acids. CDR1 LGHNA and CDR2 YNFKEQ come from the germline V gene. V shed 0 bases and J shed 5 bases, with 11 bases lying between them. CDR3 protein: CASSQDIRPNNSPLHF. The DNA for the CDR3 is TGTGCCAGCAGCCAAGATATTAGGCCTAATAATTCACCCCTCCACTTT.

V usage is TRBV10-3 and J usage is TRBJ2-6, with D tentatively TRBD2 (5 bases). Trimming stripped 7 bases from V and 0 bases from J, with 22 bases between. CDR1 and CDR2 (germline): ENHRY, SYGVKD. The CDR3 sequence is 19 residues long. CDR3 in amino acids: CAIIQDPLGSRSGANVLTF. The CDR3 DNA follows: TGTGCCATCATTCAGGACCCCTTGGGGAGCCGCTCTGGGGCCAACGTCCTGACTTTC.

This rearrangement joins TRBV19 to TRBJ1-1; maybe TRBD1 (6 bases). CDR1 is LNHDA, CDR2 SQIVND, per germline (reference sequence). V was shortened by 5 bases and J by 7 bases, with 20 bases between the two germline ends. The CDR3 sequence is 15 residues long. The CDR3 region has the DNA TGTGCCAGTAGTGGGTGGGACACGGTTATAGGTGAAGCTTTCTTT. Translating it yields CASSGWDTVIGEAFF.

Turning to this clonotype: An end of the junction differs from the germline gene, which may be a read error. The V call is TRBV20-1, the J call TRBJ2-3; 8 nucleotides agree with TRBD2. CDR3 size: 15 residues. In germline, CDR1 is DFQATT, CDR2 SNEGSKA (reference sequence). The CDR3 coding sequence is TGCAGTGCACCGACTAGCGCCAGGGGCACGGATACGCAGTATTTT. Its translation: CSAPTSARGTDTQYF.

This clonotype was picked up many times. This sequence joins TRBV7-8 and TRBJ2-2; TRBD1 matches 8 bases. The CDR3 extends over 14 amino acids. The germline V gene has CDR1 SGHVS and CDR2 FQNEAQ. The V segment lost 5 bases and the J segment 5 bases; nucleotides outside the gene matches: 4. CDR3 sequence: CASSPRTGTGELFF. DNA for the CDR3: TGTGCCAGCAGCCCCCGGACAGGGACCGGGGAGCTGTTTTTT.

The table lists this clonotype with a few counts. The V call is TRBV15, the J call TRBJ1-2; D ambiguous. The CDR3 totals 16 residues. Germline CDR1 LNHNV, CDR2 YYDKDF (reference sequence). V was shortened by 0 bases and J by 1 base, with 12 bases between the two germline ends. CDR3 DNA: TGTGCCACCAGCAGAGACGCGGCGGAACGTAACTATGGCTACACCTTC. It yields the protein CATSRDAAERNYGYTF.